This is a list of T cell receptor beta chains from one sample in a study of cytomegalovirus exposure and HLA in healthy donors. Profiling relied on immunoSEQ multiplex PCR, and the TCRdb table lists in-frame clones only, not all of them. The table has roughly 200,000 clones, about four fifths seen once. Sequencing used PBMCs. All receptors come from a female donor in good health and CMV-seronegative. The CDR3 runs from the conserved cysteine through the conserved F or W. A D gene is named only where the DNA matches it firmly. Where a row states a size, it is once, few, many or the class of an expanded clone; other rows omit it.

j_gene	abundance	v_gene	d_gene	CDR3aa	CDR3nt
TRBJ2-1	-	TRBV7-6	TRBD2	CASSLLGGSRGYEQFF	TGTGCCAGCAGCTTACTTGGCGGGAGTCGAGGCTATGAGCAGTTCTTC
TRBJ2-1	-	TRBV10-3	TRBD2	CAISDSGGNYNEQFF	TGTGCCATCAGTGACAGCGGGGGGAATTACAATGAGCAGTTCTTC
TRBJ2-1	few	TRBV28	TRBD2	CASTIASGEQFF	TGTGCCAGCACCATAGCTAGCGGTGAGCAGTTCTTC
TRBJ1-5	-	TRBV6-5	-	CASSYRGRNQPQHF	TGTGCCAGCAGTTACAGGGGTCGCAATCAGCCCCAGCATTTT
TRBJ2-2	-	TRBV5-1	-	CASSLDTNTGELFF	TGCGCCAGCAGCTTGGATACGAACACCGGGGAGCTGTTTTTT
TRBJ1-1	-	TRBV5-1	TRBD1	CASSVTGGVNTEAFF	TGCGCCAGCAGCGTCACAGGGGGAGTAAACACTGAAGCTTTCTTT
TRBJ1-5	few	TRBV30	-	CAWSDGSQPQHF	TGTGCCTGGAGTGACGGGAGCCAGCCCCAGCATTTT
TRBJ1-4	few	TRBV27	TRBD1	CASSSPDRVGKLFF	TGTGCCAGCAGTTCACCGGACAGGGTGGGAAAACTGTTTTTT
TRBJ2-3	-	TRBV7-9	-	CASSLGSSGSDTQYF	TGTGCCAGCAGCTTAGGTTCGTCGGGATCAGATACGCAGTATTTT
TRBJ2-1	few	TRBV10-1	TRBD2	CASRPGLAGLVSFF	TGCGCCAGCAGACCCGGACTAGCGGGACTCGTTTCGTTCTTC
TRBJ1-3	-	TRBV6-1	TRBD1	CASSGGDRGWNTIYF	TGTGCCAGCAGTGGGGGAGACAGGGGCTGGAACACCATATATTTT
TRBJ2-1	-	TRBV7-9	-	CASSGRVYNEQFF	TGTGCCAGCAGCGGCAGGGTCTACAATGAGCAGTTCTTC
TRBJ1-2	-	TRBV5-4	TRBD1	CASSLGTGGTPLYGYTF	TGTGCCAGCAGCTTGGGAACAGGGGGGACCCCACTCTATGGCTACACCTTC
TRBJ2-5	once	TRBV19	TRBD2	CASSMFTSTSGETQYF	TGTGCCAGTAGTATGTTTACCTCGACTAGCGGAGAGACCCAGTACTTC
TRBJ1-6	-	TRBV6-5	-	CASSWGGNSNSPLHF	TGTGCCAGCTCCTGGGGGGGAAATTCTAATTCACCCCTCCACTTT
TRBJ2-1	-	TRBV18	TRBD2	CASSPPSGRTYNEQFF	TGTGCCAGCTCACCACCTAGCGGGAGAACCTACAATGAGCAGTTCTTC
TRBJ2-7	-	TRBV4-2	-	CASSQDFNLYEQYF	TGTGCCAGCAGCCAAGACTTTAATCTCTACGAGCAGTACTTC
TRBJ2-2	-	TRBV19	TRBD2	CASSITGLVTGELFF	TGTGCCAGTAGTATAACTGGACTAGTAACCGGGGAGCTGTTTTTT
TRBJ1-2	-	TRBV30	TRBD1	CAWSMGTGGGYYGYTF	TGTGCCTGGAGCATGGGGACAGGAGGGGGGTACTATGGCTACACCTTC
TRBJ1-1	-	TRBV6-5	-	CASSYRREAFF	TGTGCCAGCAGTTACCGGAGAGAAGCTTTCTTT
TRBJ2-1	-	TRBV6-6	TRBD2	CASSQLTSGRINEQFF	TGTGCCAGCAGCCAACTGACTAGCGGGAGAATAAATGAGCAGTTCTTC
TRBJ2-6	few	TRBV19	-	CASSPREGSGANVLTF	TGTGCCAGTAGTCCCCGAGAGGGAAGTGGGGCCAACGTCCTGACTTTC
TRBJ2-2	-	TRBV7-9	TRBD1	CSSSLAGQGPANTGELFF	TGTTCCAGCAGCTTAGCCGGACAGGGACCAGCGAACACCGGGGAGCTGTTTTTT
TRBJ1-2	-	TRBV6-5	-	CASSYSMEGAAGYTF	TGTGCCAGCAGTTACTCGATGGAAGGGGCGGCTGGCTACACCTTC
TRBJ2-7	-	TRBV5-1	TRBD2	CASSLASGGPYEQYF	TGCGCCAGCAGCTTGGCTAGCGGGGGCCCCTACGAGCAGTACTTC
TRBJ2-3	-	TRBV14	TRBD1	CASSQDQGRGSDTQYF	TGTGCCAGCAGCCAAGATCAGGGCAGGGGGTCAGATACGCAGTATTTT
TRBJ2-5	-	TRBV5-1	TRBD1	CASSSGQRETQYF	TGCGCCAGCAGCTCGGGACAGAGGGAGACCCAGTACTTC
TRBJ2-2	-	TRBV2	-	CASSRQVGGELFF	TGTGCCAGCAGCAGACAAGTCGGCGGGGAGCTGTTTTTT
TRBJ2-7	-	TRBV25-1	TRBD2	CASSEVGLAGYEQYF	TGTGCCAGCAGTGAAGTGGGACTAGCGGGCTACGAGCAGTACTTC
TRBJ1-6	-	TRBV9	-	CASSSEEGGTFSPLHF	TGTGCCAGCAGTTCAGAGGAGGGGGGGACATTCTCACCCCTCCACTTT
TRBJ2-3	-	TRBV6-5	TRBD2	CASTGGLAGDTQYF	TGTGCCAGCACCGGAGGACTAGCGGGAGATACGCAGTATTTT
TRBJ2-1	-	TRBV5-6	TRBD1	CASRTGNYNEQFF	TGTGCCAGTCGGACAGGAAATTACAATGAGCAGTTCTTC
TRBJ1-4	-	TRBV28	-	CASSDSGGTNEKLFF	TGTGCCAGCAGCGACTCGGGGGGAACTAATGAAAAACTGTTTTTT
TRBJ2-7	-	TRBV6-6	TRBD2	CASSSTRGGLEYEQYF	TGTGCCAGCAGTTCTACTCGGGGGGGGCTAGAGTACGAGCAGTACTTC
TRBJ1-1	-	TRBV19	-	CASSPYSGNTEAFF	TGTGCCAGTAGTCCCTATTCAGGGAACACTGAAGCTTTCTTT
TRBJ2-7	-	TRBV15	TRBD1	CATWDRQTKQYF	TGTGCCACTTGGGACAGGCAGACCAAGCAGTACTTC
TRBJ1-1	-	TRBV30	-	CAWSHGVNTEAFF	TGTGCCTGGAGTCACGGAGTGAACACTGAAGCTTTCTTT
TRBJ2-3	-	TRBV4-2	-	CASSQGIQGGITDTQYF	TGTGCCAGCAGCCAGGGCATACAGGGGGGGATCACAGATACGCAGTATTTT
TRBJ2-1	-	TRBV2	-	CASREGPAYTYEQFF	TGTGCCAGCAGGGAGGGACCCGCCTATACTTATGAGCAGTTCTTC
TRBJ2-1	-	TRBV11-1	-	CASSLNTGSASYNEQFF	TGTGCCAGCAGCTTAAACACCGGGTCAGCTTCCTACAATGAGCAGTTCTTC
TRBJ1-2	-	TRBV9	-	CASSGKGDSYGYTF	TGTGCCAGCAGCGGAAAAGGGGATAGCTATGGCTACACCTTC
TRBJ2-1	few	TRBV7-3	TRBD2	CASSLGRERQFF	TGTGCCAGCAGCCTAGGGAGGGAAAGGCAGTTCTTC
TRBJ2-7	-	TRBV14	-	CASSPAGQNYEQYF	TGTGCCAGCAGCCCGGCGGGGCAAAACTACGAGCAGTACTTC
TRBJ2-7	-	TRBV28	-	CASSLRVRQYF	TGTGCCAGCAGTCTCAGGGTCCGGCAGTACTTC
TRBJ2-2	-	TRBV6-1	TRBD2	CASSESRGTGELFF	TGTGCCAGCAGTGAATCGCGGGGGACCGGGGAGCTGTTTTTT
TRBJ1-6	-	TRBV5-1	-	CASSQNLGGSPLHF	TGCGCCAGCAGCCAAAACTTGGGGGGTTCACCCCTCCACTTT
TRBJ2-3	-	TRBV15	TRBD2	CATSPTGLAGWTDTQYF	TGTGCCACCAGCCCGACGGGGCTAGCGGGGTGGACAGATACGCAGTATTTT
TRBJ2-7	-	TRBV4-1	-	CASSPQNPGYEQYF	TGCGCCAGCAGTCCCCAGAATCCGGGCTACGAGCAGTACTTC
TRBJ2-3	-	TRBV6-6	-	CASGRRGGGDTQYF	TGTGCCAGTGGAAGGAGGGGGGGAGGGGATACGCAGTATTTT
TRBJ1-4	-	TRBV5-6	TRBD1	CASSSPGQGAYSEKLFF	TGTGCCAGCAGCTCTCCGGGACAGGGGGCGTATAGTGAAAAACTGTTTTTT
TRBJ1-3	-	TRBV18	-	CASSRGVLNTGNTIYF	TGTGCCAGCTCTCGCGGCGTCTTGAATACTGGAAACACCATATATTTT
TRBJ1-6	-	TRBV2	-	CASKNPTIVNSPLHF	TGTGCCAGCAAAAACCCGACAATAGTTAATTCACCCCTCCACTTT
TRBJ2-7	-	TRBV20-1	TRBD2	CSALAGYEQYF	TGCAGTGCGCTAGCGGGCTACGAGCAGTACTTC
TRBJ2-6	few	TRBV6-5	TRBD1	CASRLTGSGANVLTF	TGTGCCAGCAGACTGACAGGGTCTGGGGCCAACGTCCTGACTTTC
TRBJ1-3	-	TRBV9	-	CASSAKGGGGGSTGNTIYF	TGTGCCAGCAGCGCTAAGGGGGGAGGGGGGGGCTCGACTGGAAACACCATATATTTT
TRBJ2-7	few	TRBV9	-	CASSVAQSSYEQYF	TGTGCCAGCAGCGTAGCCCAGTCCTCCTACGAGCAGTACTTC
TRBJ1-2	-	TRBV5-1	TRBD1	CASSRDRGLSYGYTF	TGCGCCAGCAGTAGGGACAGGGGGCTGTCCTATGGCTACACCTTC
TRBJ1-2	-	TRBV5-6	-	CASSLAGKVNYGYTF	TGTGCCAGCAGCTTGGCCGGTAAAGTCAACTATGGCTACACCTTC
TRBJ2-7	-	TRBV2	-	CASNVEAFEQYF	TGTGCCAGCAATGTGGAGGCCTTCGAGCAGTACTTC